A single sample is the source of the 27 T cell receptor beta chains below, sequenced in a study of T cell responses to AZD1222 COVID-19 vaccine. Some clones are missing from TCRdb's copy, which holds only in-frame ones; the method was immunoSEQ multiplex PCR. The sample has over 120,000 clones; 88% are singletons. This material consisted of peripheral blood, taken 28 days after the second dose of the MenACWY control vaccine. The receptors stem from an adult who received the MenACWY meningococcal vaccine as a control.

CDR3 nucleotides: TGCAGCGTTGAAGAGGGTGCGTGGAGGGGGCTGGGCACTGAAGCTTTCTTT. This codes for CSVEEGAWRGLGTEAFF. V is TRBV29-1 and J is TRBJ1-1; 7 positions match TRBD1. V trimming: 0 bases; J trimming: 4 bases; junction bases outside the gene matches: 14. This CDR3 spans 17 amino acids. Per germline, CDR1 SQVTM and CDR2 ANQGSEA.

V usage is TRBV5-1 and J usage is TRBJ2-7; 8 positions match TRBD2. Germline CDR1 and CDR2: SGHRS and YFSETQ. Germline trimming cut 0 bases from V and 4 bases from J; bases unmatched to any gene: 3. This CDR3 comprises 14 residues. CDR3: CASSLESGRYEQYF. CDR3 DNA: TGCGCCAGCAGCTTGGAGAGCGGGAGATACGAGCAGTACTTC.

To note about this clone: The sample has other DNA sequences that encode this CDR3 too. The rearrangement uses TRBV5-1 and TRBJ1-1; D may be TRBD1 (5 bases). The germline CDR1 and CDR2 sequences are SGHRS and YFSETQ. The CDR3 runs 13 residues. V was cut by 2 bases and J by 2 bases, with 7 bases left in between. The CDR3 sequence is CASSFTGNTEAFF. The CDR3 region has the DNA TGCGCCAGCAGCTTCACAGGTAACACTGAAGCTTTCTTT.

V and J are TRBV19 and TRBJ2-1; no firm D call. V dropped 3 bases and J dropped 2 bases, with 8 bases sitting between them. The V gene's germline CDR1 is LNHDA and CDR2 SQIVND (reference sequence). This CDR3 region has 14 residues. In nucleotides, the CDR3 is TGTGCCAGTAGTATCACGGTAACCTACAATGAGCAGTTCTTC. Its protein product is CASSITVTYNEQFF.

In DNA, the CDR3 is TGTGCCAGCAGTGACAGAACCCGAGCGGGAGAGTCCTACGAGCAGTACTTC. Residues: CASSDRTRAGESYEQYF. The rearrangement uses TRBV6-4 and TRBJ2-7; 8 bases match TRBD2. Germline V lookup: CDR1 MRHNA, CDR2 SNTAGT. V shed 2 bases and J 1 base; nucleotides not matched to a gene: 10. This CDR3 is built from 17 residues.

The chain links TRBV6-5 to TRBJ1-1; TRBD1 matches 9 bases. Looked up from germline, CDR1 is MNHEY and CDR2 is SVGAGI. The CDR3 is made up of 14 amino acids. The J segment lost 5 bases and the V segment lost 5 bases, leaving 6 bases of the junction unmatched. Here the CDR3 DNA reads TGTGCCAGCAGTAACAGGGGGCGGGAGACTGAAGCTTTCTTT. This encodes CASSNRGRETEAFF.

The V call is TRBV5-1, the J call TRBJ1-4; D unclear. The CDR3 extends over 16 amino acids. From germline, CDR1 is SGHRS and CDR2 YFSETQ. Trimming took off 4 bases at V and 1 base at J, with 14 bases between the two ends. CDR3 sequence (DNA): TGCGCCAGCAGCATAAACCCGACTGGAACTAATGAAAAACTGTTTTTT. Translation: CASSINPTGTNEKLFF.

This chain connects TRBV6-5 to TRBJ1-2; the D gene is possibly TRBD1 (5 bases). CDR1 MNHEY and CDR2 SVGAGI come from the germline V gene. V dropped 0 bases and J dropped 7 bases, with 15 bases sitting between them. CDR3 length: 15 amino acids. In nucleotides, the CDR3 is TGTGCCAGCAGTTACTCGAAGGGAAAAGGGGTTGGCTACACCTTC. This translates into CASSYSKGKGVGYTF.

The chain couples TRBV14 to TRBJ2-1; no definite D call. The CDR3 is made up of 15 amino acids. Germline V gene data show CDR1 as SGHDN and CDR2 as FVKESK. Trimming removed 4 bases from V and 0 bases from J, with 10 bases in between. CDR3 sequence (DNA): TGTGCCAGCAGCCTCCTGAGTGCCTCCTACAATGAGCAGTTCTTC. Translation: CASSLLSASYNEQFF.

The chain employs TRBV30 and TRBJ1-5, with D possibly matching TRBD1 (5 bases). Germline V gene data show CDR1 as GTSNPN and CDR2 as SVGIG (reference sequence). There are 17 residues in the CDR3. Trimming stripped 0 bases from V and 1 base from J, with 16 bases between. The CDR3 DNA sequence: TGTGCCTGGAGTGTAAGGGACGTGGGGAGCAGCAATCAGCCCCAGCATTTT. Its translation: CAWSVRDVGSSNQPQHF.

This clone occurred a few times. The chain links TRBV7-8 to TRBJ2-3, with unresolved D. Germline V gene sequence: CDR1 SGHVS, CDR2 FQNEAQ. V was clipped by 5 bases and J by 2 bases, with 14 bases between them. The CDR3 has 15 residues. The CDR3 spells CASSGSIQDTDTQYF. In DNA form, the CDR3 reads TGTGCCAGCAGCGGCTCCATCCAGGACACAGATACGCAGTATTTT. Combining the CDR3 with reference TRBV7-8 and TRBJ2-3 gives the whole variable domain GAGVSQSPRYKVAKRGQDVALRCDPISGHVSLFWYQQALGQGPEFLTYFQNEAQLDKSGLPSDRFFAERPEGSVSTLKIQRTQQEDSAVYLCASSGSIQDTDTQYFGPGTRLTVL.

The chain links TRBV6-5 to TRBJ1-5, with 9 bases that match TRBD1. The V gene end was trimmed by 8 bases and the J gene end by 2 bases; junction bases not matched to a gene: 4. Looked up from germline, CDR1 is MNHEY and CDR2 is SVGAGI. CDR3 length equals 14 residues. The CDR3 loop reads CASSRDRGNQPQHF. The CDR3 DNA follows: TGTGCCAGCTCCCGGGACAGGGGCAATCAGCCCCAGCATTTT.

The chain is built from TRBV12-5 and TRBJ1-2, with D perhaps TRBD1 (6 bases). CDR1 and CDR2 (germline): LGHNT, FRNRAP. Trimming removed 1 base from V and 2 bases from J, with 14 bases in between. The CDR3 totals 16 residues. CDR3 DNA: TGTGCTAGTGGTTTGGGAAAGGGACATGAGAACTATGGCTACACCTTC. Protein sequence: CASGLGKGHENYGYTF.

The CDR3 loop reads CASSLVGGLSSYNSPLHF. Here the CDR3 DNA reads TGTGCCAGCAGCTTAGTAGGGGGCCTCAGCTCCTATAATTCACCCCTCCACTTT. The rearrangement uses TRBV7-2 and TRBJ1-6; 7 bases match TRBD1. The V segment lost 1 base and the J segment 0 bases; nucleotides outside the gene matches: 6. In germline, CDR1 is SGHTA, CDR2 FQGNSA. The CDR3 is made up of 18 amino acids.

The gene calls are TRBV28 and TRBJ1-5; tentatively, D is TRBD1 (6 bases). This CDR3 has 15 amino acids. Germline CDR1 and CDR2: MDHEN and SYDVKM. The germline V and J ends were trimmed by 8 bases and 6 bases, with 20 bases remaining between them. For the CDR3, the DNA is TGTGCCAGCCTCATAGGGGGGAGGGGCGCTCAGCCCCAGCATTTT. Residues: CASLIGGRGAQPQHF.

This chain links TRBV3-1 (or the pseudogene TRBV3-2) with TRBJ2-1, with a possible D match to TRBD2 (5 bases). The germline CDR1 and CDR2 sequences are LGHDT and YNNKEL (reference sequence). The V end was cut by 3 bases, the J end by 9 bases, with 9 bases between. The CDR3 totals 12 residues. CDR3 DNA: TGTGCCAGCAGCCATTTAGAGGGTGAGCAGTTCTTC. Protein product: CASSHLEGEQFF.

The chain has TRBV15 and TRBJ2-7, with D maybe TRBD2 (5 bases). The ends were cut back, 5 bases at V and 6 bases at J, with 8 bases in the middle. The CDR3 extends over 11 amino acids. Germline CDR1 reads LNHNV; CDR2 reads YYDKDF (reference sequence). CDR3 nucleotides: TGTGCCACCAGCTCCCGGGGCGAGCAGTACTTC. This codes for CATSSRGEQYF.

CDR3 sequence reads: CASSPSRQAAGYEQYF. The CDR3 DNA sequence: TGTGCCAGCAGCCCCTCCCGACAGGCGGCCGGCTACGAGCAGTACTTC. The genes are TRBV6-2 or TRBV6-3 and TRBJ2-7; maybe TRBD1 (6 bases). Looked up from germline, CDR1 is MNHEY and CDR2 is SVGEGT. V was cut by 6 bases and J by 3 bases, with 21 bases left in between. The CDR3 spans 16 residues.

The chain is built from TRBV19 and TRBJ1-2; perhaps TRBD1 as D (5 bases). This CDR3 spans 14 amino acids. Germline CDR1 and CDR2: LNHDA and SQIVND (reference sequence). V was clipped by 2 bases and J by 8 bases, with 15 bases between them. DNA for the CDR3: TGTGCCAGTAGTATATTTCAGGGTGTAGCCGGCTACACCTTC. This sequence encodes CASSIFQGVAGYTF.

Turning to this clone: Other DNA sequences of this sample code for an identical CDR3. V is TRBV29-1 and J is TRBJ2-5; no clear D. Trimming removed 3 bases at V and 4 bases at J, with 9 bases between. The V gene's germline CDR1 is SQVTM and CDR2 ANQGSEA. CDR3 length: 12 amino acids. DNA for the CDR3: TGCAGCGTTGATCCGGGTGGAGAGACCCAGTACTTC. It yields the protein CSVDPGGETQYF.

This clone showed up just once. V usage is TRBV28 and J usage is TRBJ2-7, with 10 bases matching TRBD2. This CDR3 has 16 residues. Germline trimming cut 2 bases from V and 5 bases from J; bases unmatched to any gene: 9. Germline V gives CDR1 MDHEN, CDR2 SYDVKM. The CDR3 spells CASSLRIASGSDEQYF. Here the CDR3 DNA reads TGTGCCAGCAGTTTAAGGATAGCTAGCGGGAGCGACGAGCAGTACTTC. Full variable domain (missing parts from reference TRBV28 and TRBJ2-7): DVKVTQSSRYLVKRTGEKVFLECVQDMDHENMFWYRQDPGLGLRLIYFSYDVKMKEKGDIPEGYSVSREKKERFSLILESASTNQTSMYLCASSLRIASGSDEQYFGPGTRLTVT.

The DNA for the CDR3 is TGCAGTGCTGACTACTATGGCTACACCTTC. This encodes CSADYYGYTF. The chain links TRBV20-1 to TRBJ1-2; no reliable D call. V was cut by 5 bases and J by 3 bases, with 4 bases left in between. This CDR3 is built from 10 residues. CDR1 is DFQATT and CDR2 is SNEGSKA in the germline V gene (reference sequence).

For the CDR3, the DNA is TGTGCCAGTAGCGGACAGGGCCTAGACTACACTGAAGCTTTCTTT. Translating it yields CASSGQGLDYTEAFF. The chain recombines TRBV19 with TRBJ1-1, with TRBD1 matching 8 bases. Trimming at V came to 6 bases and at J to 3 bases, leaving 9 bases not matched to a gene. In germline, CDR1 is LNHDA, CDR2 SQIVND (reference sequence). The CDR3 contains 15 residues.

This clone was counted a single time. The rearrangement joins TRBV6-2 or TRBV6-3 to TRBJ2-1; TRBD2 aligns across 12 bases. V gave up 5 bases and J gave up 9 bases; unmatched junction bases: 11. The CDR3 has 16 residues. Germline V gene lookup returns CDR1 MNHEY and CDR2 SVGEGT. CDR3 sequence reads: CASSPGRTSGTGEQFF. CDR3 coding DNA: TGTGCCAGCAGTCCCGGGCGGACTAGCGGGACCGGTGAGCAGTTCTTC.

This chain uses TRBV3-1 (or the pseudogene TRBV3-2) with TRBJ1-1; D not resolved. V lost 3 bases and J lost 5, with 10 bases in between. Germline values: CDR1 LGHDT, CDR2 YNNKEL (reference sequence). The length of the CDR3 is 13 residues. For the CDR3, the DNA is TGTGCCAGCAGCCAGATGATTGGAACTGAAGCTTTCTTT. Protein product: CASSQMIGTEAFF.

The rearrangement uses TRBV5-1 and TRBJ2-5; 7 bases fit TRBD1. This CDR3 has 13 residues. With 4 bases clipped from V and 1 base from J, the junction kept 1 base outside the gene matches. Germline loops: CDR1 SGHRS, CDR2 YFSETQ. The CDR3 DNA follows: TGCGCCAGCAGCAGGGACAGCCAAGAGACCCAGTACTTC. Protein sequence: CASSRDSQETQYF.

This chain uses TRBV19 with TRBJ1-5; TRBD1 might be the D (6 bases). Germline-derived CDR1 and CDR2 are LNHDA and SQIVND (reference sequence). Trimming took 7 bases from V and 4 from J, leaving 20 bases between them. The CDR3 loop spans 16 amino acids. The CDR3 DNA reads as TGTGCCAGTACCATGGCGGGGAGGGGGGATAATCAGCCCCAGCATTTT. Translating gives CASTMAGRGDNQPQHF.